Listed here are 15 T cell receptor beta chains from one sample, sequenced in a study of blood T cell repertoires in COVID-19. Here immunoSEQ multiplex PCR was the method, and the copy in TCRdb shows in-frame clones only, minus some. The sample holds 200,000 to 250,000 clones, around 88% seen once. Material: peripheral blood. All receptors derive from a man aged 18 to 30 with active or convalescent COVID-19.

The chain is built from TRBV19 and TRBJ1-1, with 7 bases aligning to TRBD1. Germline lookup yields CDR1 LNHDA and CDR2 SQIVND (reference sequence). The CDR3 spans 14 residues. The trim removed 6 bases at V and 0 bases at J, leaving 4 bases unmatched. DNA for the CDR3: TGTGCCAGTAGGGGGACAGCCTTGAACACTGAAGCTTTCTTT. It yields the protein CASRGTALNTEAFF.

This chain links TRBV27 with TRBJ2-6; D call uncertain. This CDR3 region has 17 residues. The V and J ends lost 6 bases and 0 bases respectively, with 15 bases between them. The germline V gene encodes CDR1 MNHEY and CDR2 SMNVEV (reference sequence). In nucleotides, the CDR3 is TGTGCCAGCAGCACTAACTTACCCCGCTCTGGGGCCAACGTCCTGACTTTC. Amino acid sequence: CASSTNLPRSGANVLTF.

This clone was observed once. The V call is TRBV5-6, the J call TRBJ2-7; D unresolved. This CDR3 region has 11 residues. Germline V gene sequence: CDR1 SGHDT, CDR2 YYEEEE. Trimming pared 0 bases from V and 4 bases from J, leaving 2 bases between. CDR3 bases: TGTGCCAGCAGCTTGGCTTACGAGCAGTACTTC. Translated: CASSLAYEQYF.

This chain links TRBV5-5 with TRBJ2-7, with 7 bases lining up with TRBD1. This CDR3 is 15 amino acids long. J gave up 0 bases and V 3 bases, and 6 bases lay outside the gene matches. Germline V gives CDR1 SGHKS, CDR2 YYEKEE (reference sequence). Here the CDR3 DNA reads TGTGCCAGCAGCTCGACACAGGGGAACTCCTACGAGCAGTACTTC. Amino acid sequence: CASSSTQGNSYEQYF.

V usage is TRBV6-5 and J usage is TRBJ2-7, with D unresolved. V lost 6 bases, J lost 2 bases, and 14 bases lay in between. Germline assignment: CDR1 MNHEY and CDR2 SVGAGI. This CDR3 has 14 residues. This CDR3 is CASSSSPRAYEQYF. CDR3 in DNA: TGTGCCAGCAGCTCAAGTCCGCGAGCCTACGAGCAGTACTTC.

The chain joins TRBV21-1 to TRBJ1-2. TRBV21-1 is marked as a pseudogene. The CDR3 loop spans 14 amino acids. In DNA form, the CDR3 reads TGTGCCAGCAGCAAATCCCGGGGGAACGATGGCTACACCTTC. This gives the protein CASSKSRGNDGYTF.

The chain recombines TRBV7-8 with TRBJ2-5; a weak D match, TRBD1 (5 bases). Germline V gives CDR1 SGHVS, CDR2 FQNEAQ. CDR3 size: 12 residues. Trimming took off 5 bases at V and 5 bases at J, with 9 bases between the two ends. Here the CDR3 DNA reads TGTGCCAGCAGCGGCCACAGGGAGACCCAGTACTTC. It codes for CASSGHRETQYF.

The chain combines TRBV9 with TRBJ2-1; D is perhaps TRBD2 (6 bases). This CDR3 comprises 13 residues. Trimming removed 3 bases from V and 8 bases from J, with 12 bases in between. The germline gives CDR1 SGDLS, CDR2 YYNGEE. The CDR3 is CASSGGGTDEQFF. The CDR3 DNA reads as TGTGCCAGCAGCGGTGGCGGGACGGATGAGCAGTTCTTC.

The rearrangement uses TRBV14 and TRBJ1-4; 8 bases line up with TRBD1. This CDR3 has 17 amino acids. The trim removed 0 bases at V and 8 bases at J, leaving 11 bases unmatched. CDR1 is SGHDN and CDR2 is FVKESK in the germline V gene. The CDR3 DNA reads TGTGCCAGCAGCCAAGAACCCGCCGGGACAGGCCACGAAAAACTGTTTTTT. Translated: CASSQEPAGTGHEKLFF.

The V gene is TRBV28, the J gene TRBJ2-7, with 8 bases aligning to TRBD2. Germline CDR1 MDHEN, CDR2 SYDVKM. V shed 8 bases and J 2 bases; nucleotides not matched to a gene: 8. CDR3 length: 14 residues. The CDR3 DNA is TGTGCCAGCTCCAGCGGGAGATCCGCCTACGAGCAGTACTTC. Amino acids: CASSSGRSAYEQYF.

This clone came up once. The rearrangement joins TRBV2 to TRBJ2-7, with D maybe TRBD2 (6 bases). Trimming took off 4 bases at V and 6 bases at J, with 16 bases between the two ends. The germline V gene has CDR1 SNHLY and CDR2 FYNNEI. The CDR3 sequence is 14 residues long. In DNA, the CDR3 is TGTGCCAGCAGTGCCGATCGGGAGCCGGGCGAGCAGTACTTC. Amino acids: CASSADREPGEQYF.

The rearrangement links TRBV28 to TRBJ2-2; TRBD2 aligns across 7 bases. The trim removed 11 bases at V and 0 bases at J, leaving 9 bases unmatched. This CDR3 region has 15 residues. The germline V gene encodes CDR1 MDHEN and CDR2 SYDVKM. The CDR3 DNA reads as TGTGCCGGAACGTCTAGCGGACCGAACACCGGGGAGCTGTTTTTT. Protein: CAGTSSGPNTGELFF.

V usage is TRBV4-1 and J usage is TRBJ2-1; possibly TRBD2 for D (5 bases). Looked up from germline, CDR1 is MGHRA and CDR2 is YSYEKL. Trimming removed 0 bases from V and 10 bases from J, with 7 bases in between. This CDR3 contains 12 residues. The CDR3 sequence is CASSQDLAEQFF. CDR3 coding DNA: TGCGCCAGCAGCCAAGATCTAGCAGAGCAGTTCTTC.

V gene TRBV5-8 combines with J gene TRBJ2-1; 12 bases map to TRBD2. The CDR3 extends over 19 amino acids. The ends lost 4 bases at V and 0 bases at J; junction bases unmatched: 11. CDR1 and CDR2 from the germline V gene are SGHTS and YDEGEE. DNA for the CDR3: TGTGCCAGCAGCCCCTGGACTAGCGGGACTTCCAGCTCCTACAATGAGCAGTTCTTC. It encodes CASSPWTSGTSSSYNEQFF.

This chain links TRBV18 with TRBJ1-3, with D possibly TRBD1 on 5 matching bases. The V and J ends lost 3 bases and 2 bases respectively, with 14 bases between them. The CDR3 covers 16 residues. The germline CDR1 and CDR2 sequences are KGHSH and LQKENI. The CDR3 region has the DNA TGTGCCAGCTCACCTGGGATTCAAGGGGCTGGAAACACCATATATTTT. Protein: CASSPGIQGAGNTIYF.